These T cell receptor beta chains were read from a single sample in a study of blood T cells in healthy people across ages. TCRdb called the 5' RACE reads again in MiXCR, with one record for every CDR3 protein. The sample holds roughly 680,000 distinct CDR3 sequences, about 50% seen once. Input material: blood. All receptors derive from an elderly woman in good health. Each CDR3 is given with its conserved first and last residue. D genes are given only for firm matches. Not every row has a clone size; where given, it reads once, few, many or a size class.

J gene,clone size,V gene,D gene,CDR3 DNA,CDR3 protein
TRBJ2-1,few,TRBV10-3,NA,TGTGCCATCAGTGAAGGCAGAGACAATGAGCAGTTCTTC,CAISEGRDNEQFF
TRBJ2-7,many,TRBV4-1,TRBD2,TGCGCCAGCAGCCAGCCCGGGACTAGCGGGTACTACGAGCAGTACTTC,CASSQPGTSGYYEQYF
TRBJ1-1,NA,TRBV10-1,NA,TGCGCCAGCAGTGAACAACGGTTGACTGAAGCTTTCTTT,CASSEQRLTEAFF
TRBJ2-7,NA,TRBV20-1,NA,TGCAGTGCTAGTAGTGACAGGCCTGGGGAGCAGTACTTC,CSASSDRPGEQYF
TRBJ2-2,NA,TRBV20-1,TRBD2,TGCAGTGCTAGAGCTAGCGGGAGAGCGAACACCGGGGAGCTGTTTTTT,CSARASGRANTGELFF
TRBJ2-6,medium-sized,TRBV6-4,NA,TGTGCCAGCAGTCCGGGACACACTGGGGCCAACGTCCTGACTTTC,CASSPGHTGANVLTF
TRBJ1-2,many,TRBV28,NA,TGTGCCAGCAGTCGTAACTATGGCTACACCTTC,CASSRNYGYTF
TRBJ2-3,many,TRBV5-1,TRBD2,TGCGCCAGCAGCCCAGGGACTACCAACACAGATACGCAGTATTTT,CASSPGTTNTDTQYF
TRBJ2-5,NA,TRBV7-8,TRBD2,TGTGCCAGCAGCTCTCTAGCGGGGGGGCATCAGGAGACCCAGTACTTC,CASSSLAGGHQETQYF
TRBJ2-5,many,TRBV24-1,NA,TGTGCCACCAGTGACCCGGCTCCCGGGGATCAAGAGACCCAGTACTTC,CATSDPAPGDQETQYF
TRBJ2-7,once,TRBV20-1,NA,TGCAGTGCTAGGTTTTTAGGCGAGCAGTACTTC,CSARFLGEQYF
TRBJ2-2,NA,TRBV3-1,NA,TGTGCCAGCAGCCATGGTGCCTTGTGGGGACGGTACACCGGGGAGCTGTTTTTT,CASSHGALWGRYTGELFF
TRBJ1-3,NA,TRBV20-1,NA,TGCAGTGCTAGAGATATGAGTAGCTCTGGAAACACCATATATTTT,CSARDMSSSGNTIYF
TRBJ1-1,few,TRBV11-2,NA,TGTGCCAGCAGCTTAGTTGGGGGGTGGAACACTGAAGCTTTCTTT,CASSLVGGWNTEAFF
TRBJ1-2,NA,TRBV5-1,NA,TGCGCCAGCAGCTTGGGCCAGCCCTCGGGCGGCTACATCTTC,CASSLGQPSGGYIF
TRBJ1-5,NA,TRBV12-3/TRBV12-4,NA,TGTGCCAGCAGTTTAAGTACCTGGGGTACGGGGGATCAGCCCCAGCATTTT,CASSLSTWGTGDQPQHF
TRBJ1-2,many,TRBV3-1,NA,TGTGCCAGCAGCCAAGGAGACAGGACGGGTGGCTACACCTTC,CASSQGDRTGGYTF
TRBJ2-1,NA,TRBV5-1,TRBD1,TGCGCCAGCAGCTTGGTAGGACAGGGGGCAGGCAATGAGCAGTTCTTC,CASSLVGQGAGNEQFF
TRBJ2-3,few,TRBV9,NA,TGTGCCAGCAGCGTAGGGCCAGATACGCAGTATTTT,CASSVGPDTQYF
TRBJ2-7,few,TRBV5-1,NA,TGCGCCAGCAGCTTGGATACGGTAGGCTACGAGCAGTACTTC,CASSLDTVGYEQYF
TRBJ1-2,many,TRBV24-1,NA,TGTGCCACCAGTGACAGGGCAAACTATGGCTACACCTTC,CATSDRANYGYTF
TRBJ2-7,once,TRBV28,TRBD1,TGTGCCAGCAGTTTTGGGGACAGAGTAAACTACGAGCAGTACTTC,CASSFGDRVNYEQYF
TRBJ1-6,NA,TRBV4-2,TRBD1,TGTGCCAGCAGCCTATTGGGACAGGGGAAGTTGAGCTCCTATAATTCACCCCTCCACTTT,CASSLLGQGKLSSYNSPLHF
TRBJ2-1,NA,TRBV7-3,NA,TGTGCCAGCAGCCCAAAGGGCCCCTACAATGAGCAGTTCTTC,CASSPKGPYNEQFF
TRBJ2-7,NA,TRBV6-2/TRBV6-3,NA,TGTGCCAGCAGTGCAGACACATCACCATCCTACGAGCAGTACTTC,CASSADTSPSYEQYF
TRBJ2-3,many,TRBV12-3/TRBV12-4,NA,TGTGCCAGCACCCGCTCTAGGGGAGGTGGCGATACGCAGTATTTT,CASTRSRGGGDTQYF
TRBJ2-5,few,TRBV11-2,NA,TGTGCCAGCAGCGCGGTGTTTAGGGGCGATGAGCAGTACTTC,CASSAVFRGDEQYF
TRBJ2-7,many,TRBV28,NA,TGTGCCAGCAGTCGGGAAAGGGTTCTGTTAGACTACGAGCAGTACTTC,CASSRERVLLDYEQYF
TRBJ2-3,NA,TRBV10-3,NA,TGTGCCATCGGCTGGGGAGATACGCGGTATTTT,CAIGWGDTRYF
TRBJ2-1,few,TRBV9,TRBD2,TGTGCCAGCAGCGAACTAGCGGTCTCCTACAATGAGCAGTTCTTC,CASSELAVSYNEQFF
TRBJ2-1,NA,TRBV6-5,NA,TGTGCCAGCAGTTACGGAGCGGAGCAGTTCTTC,CASSYGAEQFF